These 17 T cell receptor beta chains share one sample of origin, sequenced in a study of cytomegalovirus exposure and HLA in healthy donors. Use of 60 Vbeta and 13 Jbeta primers characterized the PCR. Clones were sequenced by immunoSEQ multiplex PCR, and TCRdb holds only the in-frame ones, with some missing. This repertoire shows 65,000 to 90,000 clones, around 75% found once; its top ten account for 9.5% to 15%. The sample taken for sequencing was PBMCs. The receptors stem from a man between 65 and 85 years old in good health and CMV-seronegative.

The chain employs TRBV12-2 and TRBJ2-5; the table gives TRBD2 as D, unverified against the DNA. TRBV12-2 is reported as a pseudogene. This CDR3 has 17 amino acids. CDR3: CASRTRVLAGARVTQYF. In DNA form, the CDR3 reads TGTGCAAGTCGCACCAGGGTCCTAGCGGGAGCTAGGGTGACCCAGTACTTC.

This chain connects TRBV7-9 to TRBJ1-6; TRBD1 aligns across 7 bases. This CDR3 is 14 amino acids long. Germline assignment: CDR1 SEHNR and CDR2 FQNEAQ (reference sequence). V lost 2 bases to trimming and J lost 6 bases; unmatched junction nucleotides: 1. The CDR3 DNA follows: TGTGCCAGCAGCTTAAGGGACAGTAATTCACCCCTCCACTTT. This codes for CASSLRDSNSPLHF.

The J gene is TRBJ1-2, the V gene TRBV7-2; 11 bases fit TRBD1. The length of the CDR3 is 15 residues. From germline, CDR1 is SGHTA and CDR2 FQGNSA. V shed 4 bases and J 4 bases; nucleotides not matched to a gene: 5. The CDR3 DNA follows: TGTGCCAGCAGCTCTCTTGGACAGGGGGCCTATGGCTACACCTTC. It specifies CASSSLGQGAYGYTF. The entire variable domain, with the rest obtained from reference TRBV7-2 and TRBJ1-2, is as follows: GAGVSQSPSNKVTEKGKDVELRCDPISGHTALYWYRQSLGQGLEFLIYFQGNSAPDKSGLPSDRFSAERTGGSVSTLTIQRTQQEDSAVYLCASSSLGQGAYGYTFGSGTRLTVV.

The CDR3 nucleotides are TGCAGCGTTGGCCAGGGAGGTGATGGCTACACCTTC. It encodes CSVGQGGDGYTF. The V and J genes are TRBV29-1 and TRBJ1-2; tentative D call: TRBD1 (5 bases). The CDR3 sequence is 12 residues long. Germline V gene sequence: CDR1 SQVTM, CDR2 ANQGSEA. V was pared by 4 bases and J by 6 bases, with 12 bases between.

The chain is built from TRBV19 and TRBJ1-2, with D tentatively TRBD1 (6 bases). This CDR3 region has 14 residues. The V and J ends lost 5 bases and 2 bases respectively, with 12 bases between them. The V gene's germline CDR1 is LNHDA and CDR2 SQIVND (reference sequence). The chain's CDR3 is CASSGPRGNYGYTF. The CDR3, as DNA: TGTGCCAGTAGTGGGCCCAGGGGAAACTATGGCTACACCTTC.

V usage is TRBV12-5 and J usage is TRBJ1-1; 11 bases agree with TRBD1. The CDR3 totals 15 residues. Germline V gene sequence: CDR1 LGHNT, CDR2 FRNRAP. With V trimmed by 6 bases and J by 5 bases, 8 bases remained unmatched. In DNA, the CDR3 is TGTGCTAGTGGAACGGGGACAGGGGGACAGACTGAAGCTTTCTTT. It is translated as CASGTGTGGQTEAFF.

This clone was picked up a small number of times. The chain uses TRBV6-1 and TRBJ1-5; D gene uncertain. The V end lost 3 bases, the J end lost 6 bases, and 15 bases lay between the germline ends. CDR3 length equals 15 residues. Germline V gene lookup returns CDR1 MNHNS and CDR2 SASEGT. This CDR3 is CASSDAPGLGQPQHF. The CDR3 DNA sequence: TGTGCCAGCAGTGACGCCCCGGGGTTGGGTCAGCCCCAGCATTTT.

About this clone itself: Other DNA variants within this sample encode the same CDR3. The chain has TRBV7-9 and TRBJ1-6; D is possibly TRBD1 (5 bases). Trimming took 5 bases from V and 9 from J, leaving 11 bases between them. The CDR3 has 13 amino acids. From germline, CDR1 is SEHNR and CDR2 FQNEAQ (reference sequence). The CDR3 loop is CASSLQGGSPLHF. As DNA, the CDR3 is TGTGCCAGCAGCCTCCAGGGCGGTTCACCCCTCCACTTT.

This chain connects TRBV6-6 to TRBJ1-2, with D perhaps TRBD1 (6 bases). Trimming stripped 5 bases from V and 7 bases from J, with 23 bases between. Germline CDR1 is MNHNY and CDR2 is SVGAGI (reference sequence). This CDR3 is 16 amino acids long. This chain's CDR3 is CASSRDLQGGGSGYTF. The DNA for the CDR3 is TGTGCCAGCAGTCGCGACCTACAGGGCGGGGGCTCTGGCTACACCTTC.

The chain couples TRBV2 to TRBJ1-1; D is ambiguous. This CDR3 is 17 amino acids long. Between the trimmed V and J ends, which lost 5 bases and 4 bases, there was a span of 23 bases. Germline-derived CDR1 and CDR2 are SNHLY and FYNNEI. CDR3 bases: TGTGCCAGCAGTCGAACGGCTGGGTTGAGTTCGGGCACTGAAGCTTTCTTT. It encodes CASSRTAGLSSGTEAFF.

This clone has only a few counts. The chain joins TRBV5-4 to TRBJ2-2, with a possible D match to TRBD2 (5 bases). Germline V gives CDR1 SGHNT, CDR2 YYREEE (reference sequence). V was pared by 4 bases and J by 7 bases, with 11 bases between. CDR3 length: 13 amino acids. CDR3 amino acids: CASSPLGVGELFF. CDR3 nucleotides: TGTGCCAGCAGCCCCCTGGGAGTCGGGGAGCTGTTTTTT.

This clone was recorded once. The chain joins TRBV19 to TRBJ2-7, with D possibly TRBD2 on 5 matching bases. V dropped 2 bases and J dropped 6 bases, with 8 bases sitting between them. Germline V lookup: CDR1 LNHDA, CDR2 SQIVND (reference sequence). The CDR3 contains 12 residues. The CDR3: CASSISGFEQYF. CDR3 in DNA: TGTGCCAGTAGTATATCGGGGTTCGAGCAGTACTTC.

V is TRBV30 and J is TRBJ1-5; D is possibly TRBD1 (5 bases). Germline V lookup: CDR1 GTSNPN, CDR2 SVGIG (reference sequence). This CDR3 comprises 15 residues. V was shortened by 0 bases and J by 0 bases, with 9 bases between the two germline ends. This CDR3 is CAWSVEGYSNQPQHF. In DNA form, the CDR3 reads TGTGCCTGGAGTGTGGAGGGGTATAGCAATCAGCCCCAGCATTTT. The whole variable domain, remainder taken from reference TRBV30 and TRBJ1-5, is SQTIHQWPATLVQPVGSPLSLECTVEGTSNPNLYWYRQAAGRGLQLLFYSVGIGQISSEVPQNLSASRPQDRQFILSSKKLLLSDSGFYLCAWSVEGYSNQPQHFGDGTRLSIL.

A few counts support this clone. The chain employs TRBV11-2 and TRBJ2-5; a possible D gene is TRBD1 (6 bases). With 5 bases removed from V and 2 bases from J, the gap between germline ends came to 15 bases. Looked up from germline, CDR1 is SGHAT and CDR2 is FQNNGV. The CDR3 totals 15 residues. The CDR3 DNA reads TGTGCCAGCAGCCTCGACCGGACAGTACAAGAGACCCAGTACTTC. Residues: CASSLDRTVQETQYF.

The rearrangement uses TRBV19 and TRBJ2-7, with D perhaps TRBD2 (5 bases). V dropped 5 bases and J dropped 3 bases, with 14 bases sitting between them. Germline-derived CDR1 and CDR2 are LNHDA and SQIVND (reference sequence). The CDR3 has 14 amino acids. CDR3 sequence reads: CASSAKLGLYEQYF. The CDR3 coding sequence is TGTGCCAGTAGTGCGAAGCTCGGACTCTACGAGCAGTACTTC.

This clone occurred many times. The chain recombines TRBV4-1 with TRBJ2-1; 7 bases are a match to TRBD2. Losses at the gene ends were 1 base for V and 6 bases for J; bases not matched to a gene: 3. The CDR3 length is 14 residues. Germline lookup yields CDR1 MGHRA and CDR2 YSYEKL. CDR3 loop: CASSQAQRGNEQFF. In DNA, the CDR3 is TGCGCCAGCAGCCAAGCCCAGCGGGGCAATGAGCAGTTCTTC.

This clone was observed a few times. This chain links TRBV6-5 with TRBJ2-7; the match to TRBD2 covers 12 bases. Per germline, CDR1 MNHEY and CDR2 SVGAGI. After removal of 6 bases from V and 4 bases from J, the junction contained 7 bases not matched to a gene. CDR3 length equals 15 residues. Here the CDR3 reads CASRPLAGGPYEQYF. The DNA for the CDR3 is TGTGCCAGCAGACCCCTAGCGGGGGGGCCTTACGAGCAGTACTTC.